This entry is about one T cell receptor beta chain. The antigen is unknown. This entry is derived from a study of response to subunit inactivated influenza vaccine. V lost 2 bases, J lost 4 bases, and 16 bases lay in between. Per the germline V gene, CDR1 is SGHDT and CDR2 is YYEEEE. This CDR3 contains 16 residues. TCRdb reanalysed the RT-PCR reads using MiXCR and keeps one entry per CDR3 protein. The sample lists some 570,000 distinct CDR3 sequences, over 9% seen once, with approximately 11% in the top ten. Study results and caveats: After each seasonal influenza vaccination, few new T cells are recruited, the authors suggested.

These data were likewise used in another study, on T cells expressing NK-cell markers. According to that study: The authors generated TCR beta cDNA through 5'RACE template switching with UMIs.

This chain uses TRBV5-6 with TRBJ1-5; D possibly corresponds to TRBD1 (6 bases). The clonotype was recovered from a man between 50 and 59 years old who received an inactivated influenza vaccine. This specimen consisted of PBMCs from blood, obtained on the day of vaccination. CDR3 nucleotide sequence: TGTGCCAGCAGCTTCAGGGGCGGGTCTGGTAATCAGCCCCAGCATTTT. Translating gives CASSFRGGSGNQPQHF.